The rows below give T cell receptor beta chains drawn from one sample of a study of T cell responses to AZD1222 COVID-19 vaccine. Method: immunoSEQ multiplex PCR; TCRdb's copy keeps in-frame clones and lacks some. Among about 160,000 clones listed, 90% to 95% were seen once. The source material was peripheral blood, sampled on day 0 of AZD1222 vaccination. Receptors originate from an adult in good health. Both conserved end residues are part of each CDR3. The D gene is left open where the match is weak. Size is stated for part of the rows, as once, few or many counts, or as a class when the clone is expanded.

clone size | J gene | D gene | V gene | CDR3 protein | CDR3 DNA
- | TRBJ1-2 | - | TRBV2 | CASSEVVWRYGYTF | TGTGCCAGCAGTGAAGTCGTTTGGCGCTATGGCTACACCTTC
once | TRBJ2-7 | - | TRBV6-1 | CASSELGGRRQYF | TGTGCCAGCAGTGAATTAGGGGGGAGGCGGCAGTACTTC
- | TRBJ1-2 | - | TRBV5-1 | CASSSAEITNYGYTF | TGCGCCAGCAGCTCCGCCGAAATAACCAACTATGGCTACACCTTC
- | TRBJ1-2 | - | TRBV6-1 | CASSEHEGVGGYTF | TGTGCCAGCAGTGAGCACGAGGGGGTTGGTGGCTACACCTTC
- | TRBJ1-4 | - | TRBV4-2 | CASSHPGGDGHREKLFF | TGTGCCAGCAGCCATCCCGGGGGAGACGGTCATCGTGAAAAACTGTTTTTT
- | TRBJ1-2 | TRBD1 | TRBV19 | CASSMGPRRDRDYGYTF | TGTGCCAGTAGTATGGGCCCCCGCCGGGACAGAGACTATGGCTACACCTTC
- | TRBJ2-3 | TRBD2 | TRBV18 | CASSPSGGIGADTQYF | TGTGCCAGCTCACCTAGCGGGGGGATCGGTGCAGATACGCAGTATTTT
- | TRBJ1-2 | - | TRBV5-1 | CASAPTGKGSYGYTF | TGCGCCAGCGCCCCAACCGGTAAAGGGAGCTATGGCTACACCTTC
- | TRBJ2-3 | - | TRBV30 | CAWSVLGRADTQYF | TGTGCCTGGAGTGTACTTGGAAGGGCAGATACGCAGTATTTT
few | TRBJ1-2 | - | TRBV7-2 | CASTLKKGDNYGYTF | TGTGCCAGCACCCTAAAAAAAGGGGATAACTATGGCTACACCTTC
- | TRBJ1-5 | - | TRBV19 | CASSIGRNNGVNQPQHF | TGTGCCAGTAGTATCGGACGGAACAATGGGGTTAATCAGCCCCAGCATTTT
- | TRBJ1-3 | - | TRBV28 | CASSLGTPGDTIYF | TGTGCCAGCAGCCTTGGGACCCCCGGGGACACCATATATTTT
- | TRBJ1-2 | - | TRBV19 | CASSTIRDNPNYGYTF | TGTGCCAGTAGTACAATCCGGGACAACCCTAACTATGGCTACACCTTC
- | TRBJ1-2 | - | TRBV5-1 | CASSLDAIGGPGYTF | TGCGCCAGCAGCTTGGACGCGATAGGGGGGCCTGGCTACACCTTC
- | TRBJ1-1 | - | TRBV5-8 | CASSSVFSNTEAFF | TGTGCCAGCAGCTCCGTTTTCTCGAACACTGAAGCTTTCTTT
- | TRBJ2-5 | - | TRBV7-9 | CASSTTLGSPGETQYF | TGTGCCAGCAGCACGACCCTGGGTAGCCCGGGGGAGACCCAGTACTTC
- | TRBJ1-1 | - | TRBV6-5 | CASSYVENTEAFF | TGTGCCAGCAGTTACGTCGAGAACACTGAAGCTTTCTTT
- | TRBJ1-4 | - | TRBV10-3 | CAISESERGNEKLFF | TGTGCCATCAGTGAGTCAGAGAGGGGGAATGAAAAACTGTTTTTT
- | TRBJ1-2 | TRBD1 | TRBV6-2/TRBV6-3 | CASSPWDRDYGYTF | TGTGCCAGCAGCCCCTGGGACAGGGACTATGGCTACACCTTC
- | TRBJ2-4 | - | TRBV6-1 | CASSELQTKNIQYF | TGTGCCAGCAGTGAGTTGCAAACCAAAAACATTCAGTACTTC
- | TRBJ1-1 | - | TRBV18 | CASSWESNTEAFF | TGTGCCAGCTCATGGGAATCGAACACTGAAGCTTTCTTT
- | TRBJ1-5 | - | TRBV10-3 | CAISGGGRFSNQPQHF | TGTGCCATCAGTGGAGGGGGACGGTTTAGCAATCAGCCCCAGCATTTT
- | TRBJ2-7 | - | TRBV6-5 | CASKGWEQYF | TGTGCCAGCAAAGGGTGGGAGCAGTACTTC
- | TRBJ2-5 | - | TRBV7-9 | CASSSLVGPETQYF | TGTGCCAGCAGCTCCCTGGTGGGGCCGGAGACCCAGTACTTC
- | TRBJ1-2 | TRBD1 | TRBV7-2 | CASTRWTGASGYTF | TGTGCCAGCACCCGATGGACAGGGGCTTCTGGCTACACCTTC
- | TRBJ1-1 | - | TRBV10-3 | CAISESNRNTEAFF | TGTGCCATCAGTGAGTCGAATCGGAACACTGAAGCTTTCTTT
few | TRBJ1-2 | TRBD1 | TRBV6-1 | CASSERQGLDGYTF | TGTGCCAGCAGTGAAAGACAGGGGTTGGATGGCTACACCTTC
- | TRBJ2-1 | - | TRBV29-1 | CSTEDFFGGPNEQFF | TGCAGCACCGAAGATTTCTTCGGGGGGCCCAATGAGCAGTTCTTC
- | TRBJ2-1 | TRBD1 | TRBV27 | CASSLTSPGQGFEQFF | TGTGCCAGCAGCCTAACGTCACCGGGACAGGGGTTTGAGCAGTTCTTC
- | TRBJ1-4 | - | TRBV10-3 | CAISEPQHATNEKLFF | TGTGCCATCAGTGAGCCCCAGCATGCAACTAATGAAAAACTGTTTTTT
- | TRBJ2-6 | TRBD1 | TRBV5-1 | CASSPPGQSMPGANVLTF | TGCGCCAGCAGCCCCCCGGGACAGTCGATGCCTGGGGCCAACGTCCTGACTTTC
- | TRBJ1-2 | - | TRBV6-5 | CASSYSPNSYTF | TGTGCCAGCAGTTACTCACCAAACAGCTACACCTTC
- | TRBJ2-7 | - | TRBV12-3/TRBV12-4 | CASRLSPYEQYF | TGTGCCAGCAGACTTTCCCCCTACGAGCAGTACTTC
- | TRBJ1-4 | - | TRBV3-1/TRBV3-2 | CASSQEAAGREKLFF | TGTGCCAGCAGCCAAGAGGCGGCAGGCCGAGAAAAACTGTTTTTT
- | TRBJ1-2 | - | TRBV6-6 | CASSRPSDYGYTF | TGTGCCAGCAGTCGACCGTCGGACTATGGCTACACCTTC
- | TRBJ1-5 | - | TRBV28 | CASSFGRRQPQHF | TGTGCCAGCAGTTTCGGGAGACGGCAGCCCCAGCATTTT
few | TRBJ2-7 | TRBD1 | TRBV6-5 | CASSRDRAYEQYF | TGTGCCAGCAGCCGGGACAGGGCCTACGAGCAGTACTTC
- | TRBJ2-3 | TRBD1 | TRBV12-5 | CASGSRQGTTDTQYF | TGTGCTAGTGGTTCCAGACAGGGTACCACAGATACGCAGTATTTT
once | TRBJ1-2 | - | TRBV19 | CASSSRRNAGYTF | TGTGCCAGTAGTTCCCGACGAAACGCCGGCTACACCTTC
- | TRBJ2-1 | TRBD1 | TRBV4-2 | CASSQGTLGDRWAYNEQFF | TGTGCCAGCAGCCAAGGGACCCTTGGGGACAGGTGGGCCTACAATGAGCAGTTCTTC
- | TRBJ1-2 | TRBD1 | TRBV18 | CASSPPQFGTGGSTAF | TGTGCCAGCTCACCACCTCAATTCGGGACAGGGGGCTCGACGGCCTTC
- | TRBJ2-2 | - | TRBV2 | CASSDQQGFTGELFF | TGTGCCAGCAGTGATCAGCAGGGATTCACCGGGGAGCTGTTTTTT
- | TRBJ2-7 | TRBD2 | TRBV15 | CATSLGREDYEQYF | TGTGCCACCAGCCTCGGGAGGGAAGACTACGAGCAGTACTTC
- | TRBJ1-3 | TRBD1 | TRBV4-1 | CASSAHPRGKSGNTIYF | TGCGCCAGCAGCGCTCACCCCAGGGGGAAATCAGGAAACACCATATATTTT
- | TRBJ1-2 | - | TRBV7-9 | CASSLVSGDNYGYTF | TGTGCCAGCAGCTTAGTATCAGGGGATAACTATGGCTACACCTTC
- | TRBJ1-1 | - | TRBV30 | CAWSVHEGTEAFF | TGTGCCTGGAGTGTACACGAGGGCACTGAAGCTTTCTTT
- | TRBJ1-2 | - | TRBV27 | CASSLSRSEVYGYTF | TGTGCCAGCAGTTTATCGAGGAGCGAAGTCTATGGCTACACCTTC
- | TRBJ2-2 | - | TRBV5-1 | CASSLMTGELFF | TGCGCCAGCAGCTTGATGACCGGGGAGCTGTTTTTT
- | TRBJ1-4 | TRBD1 | TRBV7-2 | CASSSRTGARKLFF | TGTGCCAGCAGCTCCCGGACAGGGGCGAGGAAACTGTTTTTT
- | TRBJ2-7 | - | TRBV11-2 | CASSSTRTDRAYEQYF | TGTGCCAGCAGCTCCACGAGGACAGACAGAGCCTACGAGCAGTACTTC
- | TRBJ2-1 | - | TRBV7-2 | CASSLILAPSSYNEQFF | TGTGCCAGCAGCTTAATTCTAGCCCCAAGCTCCTACAATGAGCAGTTCTTC
- | TRBJ2-5 | TRBD2 | TRBV5-1 | CASSLSSGGARETQYF | TGCGCCAGCAGCTTGTCTAGCGGGGGGGCCAGAGAGACCCAGTACTTC
- | TRBJ1-1 | - | TRBV20-1 | CSALDQIKAFF | TGCAGTGCACTGGACCAGATTAAAGCTTTCTTT
- | TRBJ2-7 | - | TRBV7-9 | CASSLANVIYEQYF | TGTGCCAGCAGCTTAGCCAACGTAATCTACGAGCAGTACTTC
- | TRBJ2-3 | TRBD2 | TRBV7-2 | CASSYLAGVTDTQYF | TGTGCCAGCAGCTATCTAGCGGGGGTCACAGATACGCAGTATTTT